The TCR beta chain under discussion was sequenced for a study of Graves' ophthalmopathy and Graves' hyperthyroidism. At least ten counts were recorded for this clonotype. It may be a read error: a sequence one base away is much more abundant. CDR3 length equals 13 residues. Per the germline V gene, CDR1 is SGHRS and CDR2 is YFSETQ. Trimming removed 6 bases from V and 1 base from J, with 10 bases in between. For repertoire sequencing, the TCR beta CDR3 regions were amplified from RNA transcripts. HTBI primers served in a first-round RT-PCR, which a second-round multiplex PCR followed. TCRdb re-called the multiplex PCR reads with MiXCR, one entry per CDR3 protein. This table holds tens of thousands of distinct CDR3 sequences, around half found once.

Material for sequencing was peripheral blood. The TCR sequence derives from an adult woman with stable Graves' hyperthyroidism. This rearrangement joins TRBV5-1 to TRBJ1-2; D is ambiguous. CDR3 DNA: TGCGCCAGCAACCCGGACGGTAACTATGGCTACACCTTC. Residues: CASNPDGNYGYTF.